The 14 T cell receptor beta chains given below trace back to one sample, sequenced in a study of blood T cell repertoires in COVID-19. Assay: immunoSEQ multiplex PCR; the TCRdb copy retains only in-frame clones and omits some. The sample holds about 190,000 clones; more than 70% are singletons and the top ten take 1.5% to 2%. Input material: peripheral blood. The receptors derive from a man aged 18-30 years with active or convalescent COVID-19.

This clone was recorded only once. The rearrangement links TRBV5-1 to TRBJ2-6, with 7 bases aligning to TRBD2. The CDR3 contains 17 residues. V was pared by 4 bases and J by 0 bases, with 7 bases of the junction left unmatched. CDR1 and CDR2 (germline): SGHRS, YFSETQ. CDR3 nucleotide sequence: TGCGCCAGCAGCACGACGGCTAGCGGCTCTGGGGCCAACGTCCTGACTTTC. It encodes CASSTTASGSGANVLTF.

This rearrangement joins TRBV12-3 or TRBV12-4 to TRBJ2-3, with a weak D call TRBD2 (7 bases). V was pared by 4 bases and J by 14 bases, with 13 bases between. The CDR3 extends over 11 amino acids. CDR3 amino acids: CASSYRGASYF. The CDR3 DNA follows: TGTGCCAGCAGTTACCGGGGGGCCTCGTATTTT.

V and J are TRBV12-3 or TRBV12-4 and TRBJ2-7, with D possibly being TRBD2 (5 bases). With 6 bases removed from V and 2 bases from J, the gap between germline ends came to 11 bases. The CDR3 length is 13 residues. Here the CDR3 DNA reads TGTGCCAGCAGCCCCAGCGGTGCCTACGAGCAGTACTTC. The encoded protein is CASSPSGAYEQYF.

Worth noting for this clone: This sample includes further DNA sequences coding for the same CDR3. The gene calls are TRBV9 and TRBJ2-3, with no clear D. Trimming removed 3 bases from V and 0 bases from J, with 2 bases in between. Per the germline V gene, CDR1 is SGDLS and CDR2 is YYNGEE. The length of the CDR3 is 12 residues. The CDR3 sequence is CASSASTDTQYF. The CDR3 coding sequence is TGTGCCAGCAGCGCTAGCACAGATACGCAGTATTTT. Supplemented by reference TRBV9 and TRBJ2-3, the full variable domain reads DSGVTQTPKHLITATGQRVTLRCSPRSGDLSVYWYQQSLDQGLQFLIQYYNGEERAKGNILERFSAQQFPDLHSELNLSSLELGDSALYFCASSASTDTQYFGPGTRLTVL.

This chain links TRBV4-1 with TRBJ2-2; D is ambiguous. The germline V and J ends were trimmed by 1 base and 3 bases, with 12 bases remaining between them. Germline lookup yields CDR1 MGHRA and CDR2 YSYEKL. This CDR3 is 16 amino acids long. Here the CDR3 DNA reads TGCGCCAGCAGCCAAGGAGATTATACAGACACCGGGGAGCTGTTTTTT. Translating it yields CASSQGDYTDTGELFF.

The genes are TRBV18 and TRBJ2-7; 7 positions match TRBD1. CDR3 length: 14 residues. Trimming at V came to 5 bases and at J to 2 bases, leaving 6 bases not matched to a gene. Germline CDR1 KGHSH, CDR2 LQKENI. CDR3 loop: CASSIWDSTYEQYF. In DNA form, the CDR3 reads TGTGCCAGCTCAATATGGGACAGCACCTACGAGCAGTACTTC.

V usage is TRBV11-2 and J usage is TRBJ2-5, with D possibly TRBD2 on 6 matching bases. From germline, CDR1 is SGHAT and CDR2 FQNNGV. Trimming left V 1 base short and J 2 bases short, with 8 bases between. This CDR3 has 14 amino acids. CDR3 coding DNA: TGTGCCAGCAGCTTAGCGACTAGTCAAGAGACCCAGTACTTC. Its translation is CASSLATSQETQYF.

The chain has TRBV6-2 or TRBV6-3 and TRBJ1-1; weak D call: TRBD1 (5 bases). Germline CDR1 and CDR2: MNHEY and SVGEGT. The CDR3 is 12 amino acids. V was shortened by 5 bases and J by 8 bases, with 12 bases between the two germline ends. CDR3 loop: CASSQSRQEAFF. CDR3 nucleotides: TGTGCCAGCAGTCAATCCCGACAGGAAGCTTTCTTT.

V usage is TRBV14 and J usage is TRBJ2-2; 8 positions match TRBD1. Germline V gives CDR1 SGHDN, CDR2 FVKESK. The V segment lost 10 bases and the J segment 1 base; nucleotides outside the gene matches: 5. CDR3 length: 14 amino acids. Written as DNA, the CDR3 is TGTGCCAAACAGGGGGACCTGAACACCGGGGAGCTGTTTTTT. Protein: CAKQGDLNTGELFF.

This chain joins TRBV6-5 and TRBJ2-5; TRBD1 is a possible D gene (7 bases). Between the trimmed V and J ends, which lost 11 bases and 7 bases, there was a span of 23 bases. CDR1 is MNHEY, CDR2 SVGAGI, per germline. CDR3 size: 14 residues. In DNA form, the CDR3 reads TGTGCCGTAACGGAGCCAGGGGGGAGGCGGACCCAGTACTTC. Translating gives CAVTEPGGRRTQYF.

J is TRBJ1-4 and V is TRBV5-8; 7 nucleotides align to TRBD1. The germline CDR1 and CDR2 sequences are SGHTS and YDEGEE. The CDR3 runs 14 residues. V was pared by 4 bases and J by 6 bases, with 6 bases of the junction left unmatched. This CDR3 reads CASSQGTVYEKLFF. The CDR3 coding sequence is TGTGCCAGCAGCCAGGGGACAGTTTATGAAAAACTGTTTTTT.

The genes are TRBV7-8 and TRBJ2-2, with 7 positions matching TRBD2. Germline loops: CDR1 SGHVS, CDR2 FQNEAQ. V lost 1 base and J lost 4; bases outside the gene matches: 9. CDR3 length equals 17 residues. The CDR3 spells CASSLVGGGEGTGELFF. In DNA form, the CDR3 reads TGTGCCAGCAGCTTAGTTGGCGGCGGGGAGGGCACCGGGGAGCTGTTTTTT.

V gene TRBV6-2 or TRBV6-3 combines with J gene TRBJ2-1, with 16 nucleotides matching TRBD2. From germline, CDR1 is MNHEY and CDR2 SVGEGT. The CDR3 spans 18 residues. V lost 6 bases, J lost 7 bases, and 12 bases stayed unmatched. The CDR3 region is CASSRTSGTSGGVNEQFF. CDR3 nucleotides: TGTGCCAGCAGCAGAACCTCCGGGACTAGCGGGGGGGTAAATGAGCAGTTCTTC.

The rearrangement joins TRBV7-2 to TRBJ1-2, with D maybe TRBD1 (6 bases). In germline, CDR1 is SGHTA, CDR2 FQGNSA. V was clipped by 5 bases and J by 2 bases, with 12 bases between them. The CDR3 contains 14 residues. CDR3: CASSRGGGNYGYTF. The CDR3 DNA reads TGTGCCAGCAGCAGAGGGGGTGGAAACTATGGCTACACCTTC.